The 14 T cell receptor beta chains given below trace back to one sample, sequenced in a study of monozygotic twins with inflammatory bowel disease. For each CDR3 protein, TCRdb gives one entry from its re-call of the 5' RACE reads, without DNA. The sample data list over 150,000 distinct CDR3 sequences. The specimen sequenced was blood. These receptors all stem from a human donor with ulcerative colitis or Crohn's disease, or a healthy co-twin of an affected twin (not recorded which).

The CDR3 reads CASSLASGRGNTGELFF. This rearrangement joins TRBV5-6 to TRBJ2-2; TCRdb outputs TRBD2, but without DNA this stays unchecked. CDR3 size: 17 residues. Germline V CDR1 and CDR2: SGHDT, YYEEEE.

The rearrangement uses TRBV7-9 and TRBJ1-2. Germline V CDR1 and CDR2: SEHNR, FQNEAQ (reference sequence). The CDR3 is 14 amino acids. The chain's CDR3 is CASTLGQGNYGYTF. Based on the CDR3 plus reference TRBV7-9 and TRBJ1-2, the full variable domain is DTGVSQNPRHKITKRGQNVTFRCDPISEHNRLYWYRQTLGQGPEFLTYFQNEAQLEKSRLLSDRFSAERPKGSFSTLEIQRTEQGDSAMYLCASTLGQGNYGYTFGSGTRLTVV.

The rearrangement links TRBV5-1 to TRBJ2-2. The germline V gene encodes CDR1 SGHRS and CDR2 YFSETQ. The CDR3 is 13 residues long. CDR3 residues: CASSTTDAGELFF.

V gene TRBV6-1 combines with J gene TRBJ1-6; TCRdb designates TRBD1, a call that cannot be tested without DNA. CDR3 length equals 18 residues. Per germline, CDR1 MNHNS and CDR2 SASEGT. The CDR3 loop reads CASSKRQGSSSYNSPLHF.

The chain recombines TRBV12-3 or TRBV12-4 with TRBJ2-3. The CDR3 contains 15 residues. The CDR3 spells CASSPWDLRTDTQYF.

The chain recombines TRBV10-3 with TRBJ2-3; TCRdb's D gene call, TRBD2, goes unchecked for lack of DNA. Per the germline V gene, CDR1 is ENHRY and CDR2 is SYGVKD. The CDR3 has 13 residues. CDR3 sequence: CAILPSGTDTQYF.

J is TRBJ2-3 and V is TRBV7-9; TCRdb reports TRBD1, a call that lacks DNA to check it against. The CDR3 has 15 amino acids. Germline-derived CDR1 and CDR2 are SEHNR and FQNEAQ (reference sequence). The CDR3 sequence is CASIPDRAGTDTQYF.

The chain links TRBV5-1 to TRBJ2-2; TCRdb's D call of TRBD2 is untestable without DNA. Germline V gene data show CDR1 as SGHRS and CDR2 as YFSETQ. The CDR3 has 15 residues. The CDR3 loop reads CASTSTGGTTGELFF.

The chain links TRBV6-1 to TRBJ2-2; TCRdb indicates TRBD1, and absent DNA this call remains unverified. There are 16 residues in the CDR3. Germline lookup yields CDR1 MNHNS and CDR2 SASEGT. The CDR3 loop reads CASWDGTGGNTGELFF.

The gene calls are TRBV6-2 or TRBV6-3 and TRBJ2-7; TCRdb names TRBD1, which stays unverified in the absence of DNA. There are 14 residues in the CDR3. Germline CDR1 reads MNHEY; CDR2 reads SVGEGT. This chain's CDR3 is CASSYVGQDYEQYF.

The rearrangement joins TRBV4-3 to TRBJ1-6; TCRdb's D gene call, TRBD1, goes unchecked for lack of DNA. The CDR3 is made up of 17 amino acids. Germline CDR1 LGHNA, CDR2 YSLEER. This CDR3 is CASSQEAPTGDNSPLHF.

V and J are TRBV5-1 and TRBJ2-7; TCRdb calls TRBD1, which cannot be checked without DNA. The CDR3 extends over 15 amino acids. From germline, CDR1 is SGHRS and CDR2 YFSETQ. Here the CDR3 reads CASSKGEGRVLEQYF.

The CDR3 here is CSARGLRGTEAFF. V gene TRBV20-1 combines with J gene TRBJ1-1; the D gene TCRdb calls, TRBD1, cannot be checked with no DNA. This CDR3 is 13 amino acids long. Per germline, CDR1 DFQATT and CDR2 SNEGSKA (reference sequence).

V is TRBV5-1 and J is TRBJ2-5; TCRdb picks TRBD1, but there is no DNA to check that call. The CDR3 extends over 13 amino acids. CDR1 and CDR2 (germline): SGHRS, YFSETQ. The CDR3 spells CASSLEGRETQYF.